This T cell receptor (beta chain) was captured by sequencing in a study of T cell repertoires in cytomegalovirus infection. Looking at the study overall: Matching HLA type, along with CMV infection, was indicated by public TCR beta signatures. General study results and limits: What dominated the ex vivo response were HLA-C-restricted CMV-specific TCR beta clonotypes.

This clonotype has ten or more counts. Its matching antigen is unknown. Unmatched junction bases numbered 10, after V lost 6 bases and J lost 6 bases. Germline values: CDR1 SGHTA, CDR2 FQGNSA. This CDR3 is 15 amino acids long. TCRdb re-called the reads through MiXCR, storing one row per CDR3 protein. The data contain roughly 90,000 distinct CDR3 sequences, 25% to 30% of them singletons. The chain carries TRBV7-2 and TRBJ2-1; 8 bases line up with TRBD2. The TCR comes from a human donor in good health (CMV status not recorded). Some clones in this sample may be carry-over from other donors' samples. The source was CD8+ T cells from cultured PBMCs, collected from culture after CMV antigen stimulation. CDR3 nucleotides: TGTGCCAGCAGTCCTACTAGCGGCCCCACCAATGAGCAGTTCTTC. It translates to CASSPTSGPTNEQFF.